The TCR beta chain under discussion was sequenced for a study of technical replicates of blood from a few donors. Method: immunoSEQ multiplex PCR; TCRdb's copy keeps in-frame clones and lacks some. The sample has about 80,000 clones, more than 85% seen once. With 6 bases removed from V and 6 bases from J, the gap between germline ends came to 21 bases. The germline CDR1 and CDR2 sequences are ENHRY and SYGVKD. The CDR3 has 16 amino acids. This clone was seen just once. The sequencing input was T cells isolated from PBMCs. This chain uses TRBV10-3 with TRBJ1-5; possibly TRBD1 for D (5 bases). This sequence originates from a human donor in good health. The CDR3 is CAIRDGEGSRGQPQHF. The CDR3 nucleotides are TGTGCCATCAGGGACGGAGAAGGGTCTAGGGGTCAGCCCCAGCATTTT.